The source of this TCR beta chain is a study (TCRdb year 2016). For this chain, trimming is 6 bases at the V end and 0 bases at the J end, and the number of junction bases without a gene match is 8. The CDR3, cysteine through phenylalanine, is 15 amino acids long. The only DNA kept is the CDR3, 45 bases in frame from the first base. As encoded in the germline V gene (reference sequence), CDR1 is DFQATT while CDR2 is SNEGSKA. The table lists this clonotype with a count of one. It lacks a known antigen. No base qualities exist here, and no much larger clone lies one base off it. One read represents weak support. Library generation was performed with RT-PCR. The instrument was an Illumina MiSeq. Using fastp trimming at Q25 and MiXCR clonotype assembly, TCRdb reanalyzed the public sequencing data and kept in-frame beta chains. Each CDR3 protein gets just one entry, which takes the most common genes and DNA from the rows behind it. The sample table contains about 680,000 distinct CDR3 sequences; only one count was recorded for approximately 15% of them. 3.6% of the sample is taken by the ten largest.

The V and J genes are TRBV20-1 and TRBJ2-7; 10 junctional bases match TRBD1. The sequenced sample was memory CD4+ T cells from blood. This sequence was found in a female donor in good health, serving as a healthy control. The encoded CDR3 is CSAEPGQGPSYEQYF. In nucleotide form, the sequence is TGCAGTGCAGAACCGGGACAGGGGCCCTCCTACGAGCAGTACTTC.